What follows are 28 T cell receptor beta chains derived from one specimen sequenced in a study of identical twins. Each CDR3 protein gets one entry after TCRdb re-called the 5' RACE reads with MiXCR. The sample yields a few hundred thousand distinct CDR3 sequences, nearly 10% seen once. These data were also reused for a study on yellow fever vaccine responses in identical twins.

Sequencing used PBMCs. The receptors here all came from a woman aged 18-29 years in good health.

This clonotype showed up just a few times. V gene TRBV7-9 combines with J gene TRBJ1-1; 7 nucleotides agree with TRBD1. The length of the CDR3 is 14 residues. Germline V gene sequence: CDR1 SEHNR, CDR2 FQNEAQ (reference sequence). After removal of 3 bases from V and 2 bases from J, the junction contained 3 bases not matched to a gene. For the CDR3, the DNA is TGTGCCAGCAGCTTCGGGACAGCTAACACTGAAGCTTTCTTT. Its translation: CASSFGTANTEAFF.

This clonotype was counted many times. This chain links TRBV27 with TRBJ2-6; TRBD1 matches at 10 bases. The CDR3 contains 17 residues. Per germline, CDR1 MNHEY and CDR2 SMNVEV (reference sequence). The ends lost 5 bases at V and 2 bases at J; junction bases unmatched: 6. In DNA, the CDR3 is TGTGCCAGCAGTACCTGGGACAGGGGTACTGGGGCCAACGTCCTGACTTTC. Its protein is CASSTWDRGTGANVLTF.

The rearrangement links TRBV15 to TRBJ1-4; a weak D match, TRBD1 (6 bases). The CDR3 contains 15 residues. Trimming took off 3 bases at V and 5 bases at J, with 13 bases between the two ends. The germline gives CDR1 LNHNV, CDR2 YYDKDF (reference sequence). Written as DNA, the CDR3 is TGTGCCACCAGCAGCCGACTGGACAGAAATGAAAAACTGTTTTTT. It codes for CATSSRLDRNEKLFF.

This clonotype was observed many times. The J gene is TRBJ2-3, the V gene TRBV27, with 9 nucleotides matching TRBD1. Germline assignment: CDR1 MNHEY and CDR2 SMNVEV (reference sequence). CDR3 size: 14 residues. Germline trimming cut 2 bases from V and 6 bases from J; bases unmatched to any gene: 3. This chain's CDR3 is CASSLGTGSDTQYF. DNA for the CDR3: TGTGCCAGCAGTTTAGGGACAGGGTCGGATACGCAGTATTTT.

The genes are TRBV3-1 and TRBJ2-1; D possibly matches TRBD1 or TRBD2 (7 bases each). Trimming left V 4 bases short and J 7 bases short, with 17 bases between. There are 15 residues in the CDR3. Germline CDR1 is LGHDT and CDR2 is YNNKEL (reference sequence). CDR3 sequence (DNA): TGTGCCAGCAGCCCAGGGGGGGGCCGGCATAATGAGCAGTTCTTC. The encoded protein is CASSPGGGRHNEQFF.

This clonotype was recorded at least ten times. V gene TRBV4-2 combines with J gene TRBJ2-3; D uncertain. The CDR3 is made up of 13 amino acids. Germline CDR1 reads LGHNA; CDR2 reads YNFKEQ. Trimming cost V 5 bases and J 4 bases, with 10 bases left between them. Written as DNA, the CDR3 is TGTGCCAGCAGCTCGGATGCCCCAGATACGCAGTATTTT. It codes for CASSSDAPDTQYF.

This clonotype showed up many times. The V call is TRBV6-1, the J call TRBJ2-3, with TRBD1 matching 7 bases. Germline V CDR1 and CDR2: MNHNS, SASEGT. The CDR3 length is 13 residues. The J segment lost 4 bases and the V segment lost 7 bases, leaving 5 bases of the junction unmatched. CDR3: CASTGQGADTQYF. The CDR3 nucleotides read TGTGCCAGCACTGGGCAGGGGGCAGATACGCAGTATTTT.

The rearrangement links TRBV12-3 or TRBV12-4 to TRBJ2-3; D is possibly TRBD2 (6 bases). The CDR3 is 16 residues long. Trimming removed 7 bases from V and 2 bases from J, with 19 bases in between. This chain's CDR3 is CASTPFRAGTTDTQYF. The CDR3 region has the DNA TGTGCCAGCACCCCTTTCCGAGCGGGTACCACAGATACGCAGTATTTT.

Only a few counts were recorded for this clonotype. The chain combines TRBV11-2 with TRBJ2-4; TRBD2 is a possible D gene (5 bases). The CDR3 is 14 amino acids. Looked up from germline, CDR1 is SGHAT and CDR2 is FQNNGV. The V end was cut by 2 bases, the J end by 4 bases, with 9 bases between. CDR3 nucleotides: TGTGCCAGCAGCTTATCAGCGGTGAAAAACATTCAGTACTTC. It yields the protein CASSLSAVKNIQYF.

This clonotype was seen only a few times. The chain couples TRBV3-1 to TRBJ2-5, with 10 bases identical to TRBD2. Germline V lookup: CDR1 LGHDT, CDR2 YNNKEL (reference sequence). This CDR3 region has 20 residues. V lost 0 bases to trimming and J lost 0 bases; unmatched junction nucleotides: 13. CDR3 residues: CASSQDSLAGGVWNQETQYF. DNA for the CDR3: TGTGCCAGCAGCCAAGATAGTTTAGCGGGGGGCGTGTGGAACCAAGAGACCCAGTACTTC.

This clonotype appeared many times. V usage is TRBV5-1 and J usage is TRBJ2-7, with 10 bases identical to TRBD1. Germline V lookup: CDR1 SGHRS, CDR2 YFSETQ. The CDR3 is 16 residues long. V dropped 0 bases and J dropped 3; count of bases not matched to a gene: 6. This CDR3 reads CASSLVPRDRGYEQYF. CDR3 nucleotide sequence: TGCGCCAGCAGCTTGGTCCCCCGGGACAGGGGCTACGAGCAGTACTTC.

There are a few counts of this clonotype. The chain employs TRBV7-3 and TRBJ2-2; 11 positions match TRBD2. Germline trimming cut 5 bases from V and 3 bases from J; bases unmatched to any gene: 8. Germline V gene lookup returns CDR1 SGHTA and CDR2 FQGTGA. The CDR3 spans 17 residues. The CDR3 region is CASSVSGGAMDTGELFF. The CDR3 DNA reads TGTGCCAGCAGCGTTAGCGGGGGGGCTATGGACACCGGGGAGCTGTTTTTT.

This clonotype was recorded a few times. The CDR3 DNA is TGTGCCAGCAGCCTGGACCAGAGCTCCTATAATTCACCCCTCCACTTT. It yields the protein CASSLDQSSYNSPLHF. The chain uses TRBV3-1 and TRBJ1-6; D remains unclear. The CDR3 extends over 16 amino acids. Germline loops: CDR1 LGHDT, CDR2 YNNKEL (reference sequence). Trimming removed 4 bases from V and 0 bases from J, with 10 bases in between.

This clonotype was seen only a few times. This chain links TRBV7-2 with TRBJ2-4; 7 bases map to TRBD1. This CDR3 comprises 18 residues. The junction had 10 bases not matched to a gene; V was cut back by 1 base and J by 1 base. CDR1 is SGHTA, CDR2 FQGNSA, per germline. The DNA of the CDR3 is TGTGCCAGCAGCTTAGGGCAACAGGGGATTTTTGCCAAAAACATTCAGTACTTC. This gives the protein CASSLGQQGIFAKNIQYF.

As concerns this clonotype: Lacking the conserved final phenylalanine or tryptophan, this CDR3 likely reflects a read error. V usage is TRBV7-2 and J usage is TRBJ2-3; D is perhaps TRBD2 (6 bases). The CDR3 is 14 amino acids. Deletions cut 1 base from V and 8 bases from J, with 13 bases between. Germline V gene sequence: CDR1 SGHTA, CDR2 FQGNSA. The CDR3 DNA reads TGTGCCAGCAGCTTAGACCACGGCGGGGCTACGCAGTATTCT. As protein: CASSLDHGGATQYS.

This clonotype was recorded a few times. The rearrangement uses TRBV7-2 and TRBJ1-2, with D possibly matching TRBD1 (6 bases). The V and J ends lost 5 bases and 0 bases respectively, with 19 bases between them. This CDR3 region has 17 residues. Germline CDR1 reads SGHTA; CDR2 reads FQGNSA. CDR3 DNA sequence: TGTGCCAGCAGCCCAGCAAAGGCCGGGGGCACTAACTATGGCTACACCTTC. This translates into CASSPAKAGGTNYGYTF. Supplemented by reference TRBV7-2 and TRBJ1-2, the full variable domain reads GAGVSQSPSNKVTEKGKDVELRCDPISGHTALYWYRQSLGQGLEFLIYFQGNSAPDKSGLPSDRFSAERTGGSVSTLTIQRTQQEDSAVYLCASSPAKAGGTNYGYTFGSGTRLTVV.

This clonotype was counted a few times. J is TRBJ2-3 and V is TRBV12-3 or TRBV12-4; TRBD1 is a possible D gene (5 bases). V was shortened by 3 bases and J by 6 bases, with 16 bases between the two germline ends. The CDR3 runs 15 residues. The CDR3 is CASSFVDKNPDTQYF. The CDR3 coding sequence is TGTGCCAGCAGTTTCGTGGACAAAAATCCGGATACGCAGTATTTT.

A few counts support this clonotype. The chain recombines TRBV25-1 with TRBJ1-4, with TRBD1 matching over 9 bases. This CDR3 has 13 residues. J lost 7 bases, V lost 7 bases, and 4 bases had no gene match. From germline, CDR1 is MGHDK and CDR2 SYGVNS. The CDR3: CASTGTGSEKLFF. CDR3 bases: TGTGCCAGCACCGGGACAGGGAGTGAAAAACTGTTTTTT.

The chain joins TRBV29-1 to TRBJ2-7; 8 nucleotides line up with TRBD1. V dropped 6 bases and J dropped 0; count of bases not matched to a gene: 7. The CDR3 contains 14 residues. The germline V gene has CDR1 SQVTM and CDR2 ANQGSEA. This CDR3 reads CSVVVGQGSYEQYF. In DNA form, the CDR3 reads TGCAGCGTCGTGGTAGGACAGGGCTCCTACGAGCAGTACTTC.

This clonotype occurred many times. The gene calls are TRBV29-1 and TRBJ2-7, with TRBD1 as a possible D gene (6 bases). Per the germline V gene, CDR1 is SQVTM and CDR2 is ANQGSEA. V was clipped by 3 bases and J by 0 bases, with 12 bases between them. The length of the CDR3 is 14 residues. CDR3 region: CSVEEADSSYEQYF. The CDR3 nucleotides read TGCAGCGTTGAGGAGGCGGACAGCTCCTACGAGCAGTACTTC.

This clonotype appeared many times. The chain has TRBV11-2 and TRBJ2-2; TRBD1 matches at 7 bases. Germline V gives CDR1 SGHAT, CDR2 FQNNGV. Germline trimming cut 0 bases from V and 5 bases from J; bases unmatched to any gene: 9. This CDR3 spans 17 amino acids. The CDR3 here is CASSLDLRTGRTGELFF. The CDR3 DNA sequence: TGTGCCAGCAGCTTAGATCTCAGGACAGGACGGACCGGGGAGCTGTTTTTT.

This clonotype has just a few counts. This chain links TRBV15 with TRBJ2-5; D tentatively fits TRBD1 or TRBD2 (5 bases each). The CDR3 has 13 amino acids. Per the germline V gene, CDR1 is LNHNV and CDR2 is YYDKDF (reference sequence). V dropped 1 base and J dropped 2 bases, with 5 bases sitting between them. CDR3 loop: CATSRGGQETQYF. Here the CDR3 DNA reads TGTGCCACCAGCAGAGGGGGGCAAGAGACCCAGTACTTC.

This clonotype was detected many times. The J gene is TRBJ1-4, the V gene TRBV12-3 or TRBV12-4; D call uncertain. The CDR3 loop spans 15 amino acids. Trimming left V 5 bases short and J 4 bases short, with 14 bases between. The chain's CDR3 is CASSAQGRLNEKLFF. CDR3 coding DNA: TGTGCCAGCAGTGCCCAAGGCCGGCTTAATGAAAAACTGTTTTTT.

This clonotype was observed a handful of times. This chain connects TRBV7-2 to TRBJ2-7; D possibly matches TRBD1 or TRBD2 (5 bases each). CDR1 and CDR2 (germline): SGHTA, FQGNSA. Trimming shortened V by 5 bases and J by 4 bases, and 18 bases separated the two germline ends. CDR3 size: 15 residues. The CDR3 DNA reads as TGTGCCAGCAGCCGCGGAGGACAAGGAGGTTACGAGCAGTACTTC. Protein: CASSRGGQGGYEQYF. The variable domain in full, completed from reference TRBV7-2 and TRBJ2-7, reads GAGVSQSPSNKVTEKGKDVELRCDPISGHTALYWYRQSLGQGLEFLIYFQGNSAPDKSGLPSDRFSAERTGGSVSTLTIQRTQQEDSAVYLCASSRGGQGGYEQYFGPGTRLTVT.

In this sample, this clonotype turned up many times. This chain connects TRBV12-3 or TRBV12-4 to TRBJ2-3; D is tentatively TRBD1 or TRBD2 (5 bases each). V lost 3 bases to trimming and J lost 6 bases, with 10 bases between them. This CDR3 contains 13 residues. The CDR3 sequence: CASSLDEGDTQYF. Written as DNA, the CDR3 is TGTGCCAGCAGTTTGGACGAGGGGGATACGCAGTATTTT.

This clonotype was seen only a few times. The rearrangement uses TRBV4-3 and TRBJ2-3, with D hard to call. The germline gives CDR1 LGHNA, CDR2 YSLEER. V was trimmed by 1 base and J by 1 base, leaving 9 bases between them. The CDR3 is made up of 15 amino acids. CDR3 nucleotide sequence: TGCGCCAGCAGCCAAGCCTGGGTAGGCACAGATACGCAGTATTTT. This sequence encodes CASSQAWVGTDTQYF.

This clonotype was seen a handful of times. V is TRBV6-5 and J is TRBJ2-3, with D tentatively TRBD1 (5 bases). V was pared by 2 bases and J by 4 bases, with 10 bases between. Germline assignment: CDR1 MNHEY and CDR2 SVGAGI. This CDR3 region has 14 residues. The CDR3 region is CASSYVWGPDTQYF. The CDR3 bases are TGTGCCAGCAGTTACGTATGGGGCCCAGATACGCAGTATTTT.

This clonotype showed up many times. The CDR3, as DNA: TGCGCCAGCAGCTTGAACAGCAACTCCTACGAGCAGTACTTC. Protein: CASSLNSNSYEQYF. The V call is TRBV5-1, the J call TRBJ2-7; no clear D gene. In germline, CDR1 is SGHRS, CDR2 YFSETQ. The CDR3 sequence is 14 residues long. V lost 1 base to trimming and J lost 0 bases, with 8 bases between them.